The 24 T cell receptor beta chains presented below share a single source sample, sequenced in a study of blood T cell repertoires in COVID-19. TCRdb's copy holds only in-frame clones and misses some; the assay was immunoSEQ multiplex PCR. Among around 42,000 clones listed, about 85% were seen once. The sequencing input was peripheral blood. These receptors were obtained from a woman in her seventies in a cohort sampled during active COVID-19.

The chain employs TRBV6-6 and TRBJ2-5, with TRBD2 as a possible D gene (6 bases). The germline gives CDR1 MNHNY, CDR2 SVGAGI (reference sequence). The V gene lost 7 bases and the J gene lost 1 base, with 13 bases spanning the gap. The CDR3 contains 14 residues. CDR3: CASTLSGRQETQYF. In nucleotides, the CDR3 is TGTGCCAGCACTTTGAGCGGGCGCCAAGAGACCCAGTACTTC.

The J gene is TRBJ2-3, the V gene TRBV29-1, with TRBD1 matching over 9 bases. V shed 3 bases, J shed 0 bases, and the junction held 4 bases outside the gene matches. Germline lookup yields CDR1 SQVTM and CDR2 ANQGSEA. The CDR3 spans 15 residues. CDR3 amino acids: CSVDDRGTSTDTQYF. The CDR3 region has the DNA TGCAGCGTTGACGACAGGGGGACTAGCACAGATACGCAGTATTTT.

J is TRBJ1-2 and V is TRBV6-2 or TRBV6-3; 7 bases match TRBD1. The germline gives CDR1 MNHEY, CDR2 SVGEGT. With 5 bases clipped from V and 7 bases from J, the junction kept 4 bases outside the gene matches. There are 12 residues in the CDR3. The CDR3 DNA reads as TGTGCCAGCAGTCGGACAGGACGTGGCTACACCTTC. It yields the protein CASSRTGRGYTF.

This clone appeared a single time. The chain links TRBV6-1 to TRBJ2-7, with D possibly TRBD2 on 5 matching bases. The CDR3 runs 14 residues. Germline lookup yields CDR1 MNHNS and CDR2 SASEGT. V lost 1 base and J lost 3, with 10 bases in between. In DNA, the CDR3 is TGTGCCAGCAGTGAAGGGACTGGGAACTACGAGCAGTACTTC. The encoded protein is CASSEGTGNYEQYF.

This clone was seen more than once but under ten times. The chain links TRBV21-1 to TRBJ1-4; the DNA was not compared with TRBD1, the D call given in the table. TRBV21-1 is an annotated pseudogene. The length of the CDR3 is 18 residues. DNA of the CDR3: TGTGCCAGCAGCTCTCCGGGAAACCCGCCGGGACAGAATGAAAAACTGTTTTTT. Protein sequence: CASSSPGNPPGQNEKLFF.

This clone was detected once. The chain recombines TRBV9 with TRBJ2-3; tentatively, D is TRBD1 (6 bases). V was pared by 5 bases and J by 1 base, with 8 bases between. CDR1 and CDR2 (germline): SGDLS, YYNGEE. The CDR3 length is 13 residues. The CDR3, as DNA: TGTGCCAGCAGTCGACAGGGCACAGATACGCAGTATTTT. It specifies CASSRQGTDTQYF.

This chain links TRBV19 with TRBJ2-1, with TRBD1 matching 7 bases. V trimming: 3 bases; J trimming: 7 bases; junction bases outside the gene matches: 9. CDR3 length equals 15 residues. From germline, CDR1 is LNHDA and CDR2 SQIVND (reference sequence). CDR3 bases: TGTGCCAGTAGTATTAGTTCCTCAGGGGGTAATGAGCAGTTCTTC. Its protein is CASSISSSGGNEQFF.

V and J are TRBV2 and TRBJ2-7; the match to TRBD2 covers 9 bases. The germline gives CDR1 SNHLY, CDR2 FYNNEI. The V and J ends lost 7 bases and 3 bases, in that order; junction bases with no gene match: 13. The CDR3 has 16 amino acids. CDR3 in amino acids: CASTQLGSGRDYEQYF. The CDR3 DNA is TGTGCCAGCACCCAATTGGGTAGCGGGAGAGACTACGAGCAGTACTTC.

The chain combines TRBV6-5 with TRBJ2-4; 7 bases agree with TRBD1. The CDR3 extends over 16 amino acids. The germline gives CDR1 MNHEY, CDR2 SVGAGI. V dropped 2 bases and J dropped 0; count of bases not matched to a gene: 4. This chain's CDR3 is CASSYGQGVAKNIQYF. In DNA form, the CDR3 reads TGTGCCAGCAGTTACGGGCAGGGGGTAGCCAAAAACATTCAGTACTTC.

The chain combines TRBV7-2 with TRBJ2-1; 7 bases are a match to TRBD1. Germline V gives CDR1 SGHTA, CDR2 FQGNSA. Germline trimming cut 5 bases from V and 8 bases from J; bases unmatched to any gene: 6. The CDR3 runs to 13 residues. CDR3 in amino acids: CASSAATGHEQFF. The CDR3 coding sequence is TGTGCCAGCAGCGCCGCGACAGGGCATGAGCAGTTCTTC.

The V gene is TRBV6-6, the J gene TRBJ1-4; 9 nucleotides align to TRBD1. Germline V gene data show CDR1 as MNHNY and CDR2 as SVGAGI (reference sequence). The J segment lost 5 bases and the V segment lost 4 bases, leaving 5 bases of the junction unmatched. This CDR3 has 15 amino acids. Written as DNA, the CDR3 is TGTGCCAGCAGTTCCGTTGACAGGGGGAATGAAAAACTGTTTTTT. Protein: CASSSVDRGNEKLFF.

The J gene is TRBJ1-2, the V gene TRBV3-1 (or the pseudogene TRBV3-2); D unclear. From germline, CDR1 is LGHDT and CDR2 YNNKEL (reference sequence). Trimming left V 3 bases short and J 4 bases short, with 6 bases between. This CDR3 contains 12 residues. This CDR3 is CASSQSTYGYTF. The CDR3, as DNA: TGTGCCAGCAGCCAGAGTACCTATGGCTACACCTTC.

V usage is TRBV11-3 and J usage is TRBJ2-1; D possibly corresponds to TRBD2 (6 bases). The V gene's germline CDR1 is SGHNT and CDR2 YENEEA. V lost 2 bases and J 6 bases, leaving 8 bases between the germline ends. The CDR3 runs to 13 residues. CDR3 residues: CASSLTSPNEQFF. DNA for the CDR3: TGTGCCAGCAGCTTAACTAGCCCCAATGAGCAGTTCTTC.

This chain links TRBV5-1 with TRBJ2-5, with 7 bases aligning to TRBD1. The CDR3 length is 14 residues. J lost 3 bases, V lost 4 bases, and 6 bases had no gene match. Germline CDR1 and CDR2: SGHRS and YFSETQ. CDR3 sequence: CASSRGQAEETQYF. The CDR3 region has the DNA TGCGCCAGCAGCCGTGGACAGGCGGAAGAGACCCAGTACTTC.

CDR3 nucleotide sequence: TGCGCCAGCAGCCAAGTGGTTAGAGGAAATACGCAGTATTTT. Encoded protein: CASSQVVRGNTQYF. The V call is TRBV4-3, the J call TRBJ2-3; D is unclear. CDR1 and CDR2 from the germline V gene are LGHNA and YSLEER. The CDR3 length is 14 residues. Trimming shortened V by 1 base and J by 7 bases, and 12 bases separated the two germline ends.

This chain connects TRBV11-2 to TRBJ2-1; possible D gene TRBD1, 6 bases. Trimming took off 5 bases at V and 0 bases at J, with 11 bases between the two ends. The CDR3 is 15 residues long. Germline CDR1 reads SGHAT; CDR2 reads FQNNGV. Written as DNA, the CDR3 is TGTGCCAGCAGCACGGCAGGGGCCTCCTACAATGAGCAGTTCTTC. Translating gives CASSTAGASYNEQFF. Full variable domain (outside the CDR3, taken from reference TRBV11-2 and TRBJ2-1): EAGVAQSPRYKIIEKRQSVAFWCNPISGHATLYWYQQILGQGPKLLIQFQNNGVVDDSQLPKDRFSAERLKGVDSTLKIQPAKLEDSAVYLCASSTAGASYNEQFFGPGTRLTVL.

The chain is built from TRBV6-6 and TRBJ2-1; 7 bases line up with TRBD2. The V and J ends lost 5 bases and 14 bases, in that order; junction bases with no gene match: 12. This CDR3 region has 13 residues. Germline V gene data show CDR1 as MNHNY and CDR2 as SVGAGI (reference sequence). CDR3 sequence reads: CASSPRGGRNKFF. The DNA of the CDR3 is TGTGCCAGCAGTCCACGGGGCGGGAGAAACAAGTTCTTC.

V is TRBV19 and J is TRBJ1-1; 8 nucleotides line up with TRBD1. Germline loops: CDR1 LNHDA, CDR2 SQIVND (reference sequence). The CDR3 loop spans 16 amino acids. V was pared by 5 bases and J by 6 bases, with 14 bases of the junction left unmatched. CDR3 amino acids: CASSGFDARTGPEAFF. CDR3 coding DNA: TGTGCCAGTAGTGGGTTTGACGCCCGGACAGGGCCTGAAGCTTTCTTT.

V gene TRBV3-1 (or the pseudogene TRBV3-2) combines with J gene TRBJ1-5; TRBD1 is a possible D gene (6 bases). The germline CDR1 and CDR2 sequences are LGHDT and YNNKEL (reference sequence). The CDR3 is 15 residues long. V was clipped by 3 bases and J by 3 bases, with 12 bases between them. The CDR3 is CASSHEQGFNQPQHF. The CDR3 region has the DNA TGTGCCAGCAGCCATGAACAGGGATTCAATCAGCCCCAGCATTTT.

The chain employs TRBV6-1 and TRBJ2-3, with 11 bases matching TRBD2. The J segment lost 4 bases and the V segment lost 2 bases, leaving 5 bases of the junction unmatched. CDR1 is MNHNS and CDR2 is SASEGT in the germline V gene. This CDR3 has 16 amino acids. The CDR3 reads CASSETSGSGSDTQYF. The CDR3 coding sequence is TGTGCCAGCAGTGAAACTAGCGGGAGTGGATCAGATACGCAGTATTTT.

The gene calls are TRBV19 and TRBJ2-1, with 7 bases matching TRBD1. The germline gives CDR1 LNHDA, CDR2 SQIVND (reference sequence). V shed 7 bases, J shed 2 bases, and the junction held 8 bases outside the gene matches. This CDR3 spans 15 amino acids. The CDR3 sequence: CASNVWQGAYNEQFF. The CDR3 DNA reads as TGTGCCAGTAACGTCTGGCAGGGGGCCTACAATGAGCAGTTCTTC.

This chain joins TRBV18 and TRBJ2-7; 7 nucleotides align to TRBD1. V was pared by 3 bases and J by 2 bases, with 4 bases of the junction left unmatched. Germline CDR1 KGHSH, CDR2 LQKENI. This CDR3 contains 14 residues. CDR3 loop: CASSPGTATYEQYF. The CDR3 DNA is TGTGCCAGCTCACCCGGGACAGCAACCTACGAGCAGTACTTC.

This clone was detected a few times. The rearrangement links TRBV5-1 to TRBJ2-5, with TRBD1 matching over 10 bases. V lost 5 bases and J lost 5; bases outside the gene matches: 9. The CDR3 consists of 15 residues. The germline V gene encodes CDR1 SGHRS and CDR2 YFSETQ. CDR3 DNA: TGCGCCAGCAGGGGATCGACAGGGGGCCTCGAGACCCAGTACTTC. Amino acid sequence: CASRGSTGGLETQYF.

The rearrangement uses TRBV7-7 and TRBJ2-1; D might be TRBD2 (7 bases). V lost 5 bases and J lost 13, with 15 bases in between. CDR1 and CDR2 (germline): SSHAT, FNYEAQ (reference sequence). The CDR3 loop spans 12 amino acids. CDR3 nucleotides: TGTGCCAGCAGCCCTGGGGGGGCCAGTCAGTTCTTC. This sequence encodes CASSPGGASQFF.